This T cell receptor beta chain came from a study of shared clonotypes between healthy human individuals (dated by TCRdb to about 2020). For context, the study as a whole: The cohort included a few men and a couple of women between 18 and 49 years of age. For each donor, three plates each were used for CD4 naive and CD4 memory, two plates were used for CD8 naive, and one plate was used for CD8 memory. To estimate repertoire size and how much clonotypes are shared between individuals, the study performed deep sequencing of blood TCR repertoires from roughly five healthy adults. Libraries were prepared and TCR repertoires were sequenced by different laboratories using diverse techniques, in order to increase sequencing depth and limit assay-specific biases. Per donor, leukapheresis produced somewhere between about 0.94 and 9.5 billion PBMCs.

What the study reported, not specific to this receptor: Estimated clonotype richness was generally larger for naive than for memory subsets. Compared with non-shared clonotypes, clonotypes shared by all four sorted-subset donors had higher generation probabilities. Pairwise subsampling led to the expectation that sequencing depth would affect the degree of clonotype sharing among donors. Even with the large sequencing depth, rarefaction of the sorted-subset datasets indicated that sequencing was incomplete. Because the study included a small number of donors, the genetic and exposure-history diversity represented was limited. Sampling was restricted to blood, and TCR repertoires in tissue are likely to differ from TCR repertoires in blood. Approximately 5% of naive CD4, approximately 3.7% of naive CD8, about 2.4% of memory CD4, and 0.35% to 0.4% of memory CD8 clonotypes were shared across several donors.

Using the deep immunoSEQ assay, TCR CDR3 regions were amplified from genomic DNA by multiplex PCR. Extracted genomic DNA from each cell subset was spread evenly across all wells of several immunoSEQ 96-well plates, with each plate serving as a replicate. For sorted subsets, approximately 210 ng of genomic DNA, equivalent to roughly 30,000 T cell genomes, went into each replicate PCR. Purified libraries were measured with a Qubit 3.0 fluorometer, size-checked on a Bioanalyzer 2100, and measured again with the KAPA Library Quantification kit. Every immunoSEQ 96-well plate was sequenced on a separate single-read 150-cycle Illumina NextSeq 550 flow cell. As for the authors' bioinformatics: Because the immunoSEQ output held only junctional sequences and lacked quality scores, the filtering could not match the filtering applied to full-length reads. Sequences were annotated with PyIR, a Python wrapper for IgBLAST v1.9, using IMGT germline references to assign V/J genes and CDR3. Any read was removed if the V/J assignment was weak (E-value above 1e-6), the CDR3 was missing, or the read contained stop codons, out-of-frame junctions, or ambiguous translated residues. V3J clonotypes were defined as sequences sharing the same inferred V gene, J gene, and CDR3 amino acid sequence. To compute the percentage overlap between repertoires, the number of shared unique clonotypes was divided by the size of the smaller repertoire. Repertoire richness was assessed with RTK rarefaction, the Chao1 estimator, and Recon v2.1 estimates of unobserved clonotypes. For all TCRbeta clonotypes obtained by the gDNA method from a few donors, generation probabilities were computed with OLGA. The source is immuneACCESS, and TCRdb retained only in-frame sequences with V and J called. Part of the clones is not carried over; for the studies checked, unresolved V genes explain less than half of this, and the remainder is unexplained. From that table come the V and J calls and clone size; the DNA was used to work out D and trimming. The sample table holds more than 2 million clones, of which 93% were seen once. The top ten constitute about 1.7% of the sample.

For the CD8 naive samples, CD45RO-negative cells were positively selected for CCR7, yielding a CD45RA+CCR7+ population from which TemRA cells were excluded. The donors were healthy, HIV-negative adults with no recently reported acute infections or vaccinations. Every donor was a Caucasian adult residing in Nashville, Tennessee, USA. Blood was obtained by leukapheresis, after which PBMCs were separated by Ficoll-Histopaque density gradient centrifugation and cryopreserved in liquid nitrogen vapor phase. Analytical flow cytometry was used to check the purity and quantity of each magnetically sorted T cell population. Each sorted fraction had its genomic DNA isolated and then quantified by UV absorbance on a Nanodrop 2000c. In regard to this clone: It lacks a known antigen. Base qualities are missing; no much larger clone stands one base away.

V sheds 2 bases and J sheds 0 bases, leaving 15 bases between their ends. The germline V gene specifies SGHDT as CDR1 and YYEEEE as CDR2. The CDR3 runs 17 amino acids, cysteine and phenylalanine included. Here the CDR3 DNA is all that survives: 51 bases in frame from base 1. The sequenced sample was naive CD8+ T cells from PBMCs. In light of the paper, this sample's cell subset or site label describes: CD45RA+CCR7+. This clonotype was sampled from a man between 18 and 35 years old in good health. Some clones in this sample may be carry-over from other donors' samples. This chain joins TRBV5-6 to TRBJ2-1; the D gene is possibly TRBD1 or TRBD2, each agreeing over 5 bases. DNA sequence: TGTGCCAGCAGCTTAATCGGGGCTTTAAGCTCCTACAATGAGCAGTTCTTC. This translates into CASSLIGALSSYNEQFF.